This passage covers 16 T cell receptor beta chains from one sample sequenced in a study of Graves' ophthalmopathy and Graves' hyperthyroidism. The authors amplified TCR beta CDR3 regions from RNA transcripts. HTBI primers served in a first-round RT-PCR, which a second-round multiplex PCR followed. TCRdb fed the multiplex PCR reads into MiXCR, producing one record per CDR3 protein. Among 400,000 to 500,000 distinct CDR3 sequences listed, around 21% were seen once. The specimen sequenced was peripheral blood. These receptors were obtained from a young woman with stable Graves' hyperthyroidism.

The chain recombines TRBV11-2 with TRBJ2-6, with D perhaps TRBD2 (6 bases). There are 15 residues in the CDR3. Germline-derived CDR1 and CDR2 are SGHAT and FQNNGV. Between the trimmed V and J ends, which lost 5 bases and 3 bases, there was a span of 11 bases. CDR3 residues: CASSRDFGGANVLTF. DNA of the CDR3: TGTGCCAGCAGCCGGGACTTTGGTGGGGCCAACGTCCTGACTTTC.

The sample holds a few counts of this clonotype. The chain has TRBV4-1 and TRBJ1-5; D is ambiguous. V was cut by 4 bases and J by 1 base, with 11 bases left in between. The CDR3 totals 15 residues. The germline CDR1 and CDR2 sequences are MGHRA and YSYEKL. CDR3 in amino acids: CASSLTWGSNQPQHF. Here the CDR3 DNA reads TGCGCCAGCAGCCTTACGTGGGGAAGCAATCAGCCCCAGCATTTT.

This clonotype was seen at least ten times. The gene calls are TRBV7-9 and TRBJ2-2; D is perhaps TRBD2 (6 bases). The V end lost 5 bases, the J end lost 6 bases, and 13 bases lay between the germline ends. The CDR3 extends over 14 amino acids. Germline assignment: CDR1 SEHNR and CDR2 FQNEAQ (reference sequence). This CDR3 reads CASSKRLEAGELFF. The CDR3, as DNA: TGTGCCAGCAGCAAACGACTAGAAGCCGGGGAGCTGTTTTTT.

This rearrangement joins TRBV10-2 to TRBJ1-2, with 7 nucleotides matching TRBD1. The J segment lost 6 bases and the V segment lost 7 bases, leaving 11 bases of the junction unmatched. The CDR3 has 14 residues. Germline assignment: CDR1 WSHSY and CDR2 SAAADI. CDR3: CASMDRRRFDGYTF. The CDR3 DNA is TGCGCCAGCATGGACAGGAGAAGGTTTGATGGCTACACCTTC.

This clonotype was picked up many times. This chain uses TRBV30 with TRBJ1-2; D call uncertain. V was trimmed by 7 bases and J by 2 bases, leaving 17 bases between them. Germline V gene data show CDR1 as GTSNPN and CDR2 as SVGIG (reference sequence). The CDR3 contains 14 residues. The CDR3 nucleotides read TGTGCCTCAACCCAGAGACTCCGAAACTATGGCTACACCTTC. Translating it yields CASTQRLRNYGYTF. The whole variable domain, remainder taken from reference TRBV30 and TRBJ1-2, is SQTIHQWPATLVQPVGSPLSLECTVEGTSNPNLYWYRQAAGRGLQLLFYSVGIGQISSEVPQNLSASRPQDRQFILSSKKLLLSDSGFYLCASTQRLRNYGYTFGSGTRLTVV.

This clonotype was seen repeatedly, ten times or more. The CDR3 reads CSADRDDFGYTF. CDR3 in DNA: TGCAGTGCTGACCGGGACGACTTTGGCTACACCTTC. This chain joins TRBV20-1 and TRBJ1-2, with D possibly TRBD1 on 5 matching bases. The CDR3 runs to 12 residues. In germline, CDR1 is DFQATT, CDR2 SNEGSKA (reference sequence). Trimming cost V 5 bases and J 7 bases, with 14 bases left between them.

This clonotype was seen many times. CDR3 coding DNA: TGTGCCAGCAGATCACTAACGGGGTTAAACATTCAGTACTTC. As protein: CASRSLTGLNIQYF. The V call is TRBV2, the J call TRBJ2-4; D may be TRBD2 (5 bases). The CDR3 loop spans 14 amino acids. V lost 6 bases to trimming and J lost 6 bases, with 15 bases between them. CDR1 and CDR2 (germline): SNHLY, FYNNEI.

The chain links TRBV6-1 to TRBJ1-5; no clear D gene. The germline V gene has CDR1 MNHNS and CDR2 SASEGT. Trimming removed 3 bases from V and 5 bases from J, with 11 bases in between. There are 14 residues in the CDR3. CDR3 nucleotide sequence: TGTGCCAGCAGTGAGTGGAGGGTGGATCAGCCCCAGCATTTT. It translates to CASSEWRVDQPQHF.

The gene calls are TRBV6-1 and TRBJ2-7, with 10 bases identical to TRBD1. Germline V lookup: CDR1 MNHNS, CDR2 SASEGT. The V and J ends lost 6 bases and 5 bases, in that order; junction bases with no gene match: 4. This CDR3 is built from 13 residues. The CDR3 sequence: CASSWGQGHEQYF. CDR3 DNA sequence: TGTGCCAGCAGCTGGGGACAGGGGCACGAGCAGTACTTC.

CDR3 sequence (DNA): TGTGCCAGCAGTGCCGCGGACACTGAAGCTTTCTTT. Amino acids: CASSAADTEAFF. The V call is TRBV6-1, the J call TRBJ1-1, with D hard to call. Trimming stripped 4 bases from V and 3 bases from J, with 6 bases between. From germline, CDR1 is MNHNS and CDR2 SASEGT. This CDR3 comprises 12 residues.

In this sample, this clonotype turned up many times. The chain has TRBV10-3 and TRBJ1-1, with D possibly TRBD1 on 5 matching bases. Germline V gene sequence: CDR1 ENHRY, CDR2 SYGVKD. The CDR3 loop spans 12 amino acids. V lost 7 bases, J lost 6 bases, and 12 bases lay in between. The chain's CDR3 is CAIMGTGPEAFF. Here the CDR3 DNA reads TGTGCCATCATGGGAACAGGACCTGAAGCTTTCTTT.

This chain links TRBV11-2 with TRBJ1-1; possible D gene TRBD1, 5 bases. This CDR3 contains 14 residues. Trimming left V 3 bases short and J 3 bases short, with 11 bases between. Germline V gene data show CDR1 as SGHAT and CDR2 as FQNNGV. The CDR3 nucleotides are TGTGCCAGCAGCTTGGGGACTGCGGACACTGAAGCTTTCTTT. Its translation: CASSLGTADTEAFF.

There are many counts of this clonotype. The chain combines TRBV12-3 or TRBV12-4 with TRBJ1-2; weak D call: TRBD1 (5 bases). There are 13 residues in the CDR3. V was pared by 5 bases and J by 4 bases, with 11 bases between. CDR3 sequence reads: CASSQPGGYGYTF. The CDR3 nucleotides read TGTGCCAGCAGTCAACCTGGGGGCTATGGCTACACCTTC.

This clonotype was observed at least ten times. The J gene is TRBJ2-4, the V gene TRBV5-5; unclear D gene. Trimming shortened V by 0 bases and J by 1 base, and 14 bases separated the two germline ends. The CDR3 length is 17 residues. CDR1 is SGHKS, CDR2 YYEKEE, per germline (reference sequence). The CDR3 is CASSLVRQASAKNIQYF. The CDR3 DNA reads TGTGCCAGCAGCTTGGTGCGGCAGGCATCGGCCAAAAACATTCAGTACTTC.

This clonotype was picked up a small number of times. The J gene is TRBJ2-7, the V gene TRBV28; D is ambiguous. Germline V gene sequence: CDR1 MDHEN, CDR2 SYDVKM. The germline V and J ends were trimmed by 7 bases and 3 bases, with 10 bases remaining between them. There are 12 residues in the CDR3. CDR3 sequence (DNA): TGTGCCAGCACGCCATCAAACTACGAGCAGTACTTC. Translating gives CASTPSNYEQYF.

This clonotype came up many times. V gene TRBV28 combines with J gene TRBJ2-7; tentative D call: TRBD1 (5 bases). The germline CDR1 and CDR2 sequences are MDHEN and SYDVKM. This CDR3 contains 13 residues. V was cut by 3 bases and J by 3 bases, with 9 bases left in between. The CDR3 sequence: CASSFRVGYEQYF. CDR3 sequence (DNA): TGTGCCAGCAGTTTCAGGGTTGGCTACGAGCAGTACTTC.